The clone carrying this T cell receptor (beta chain) has a single count. Its cognate antigen is unknown. This entry comes from a study of T cell responses to AZD1222 COVID-19 vaccine. General study findings and limits: Regions left unmutated in variants are reportedly the target of nearly half of spike-specific TCRs.

From germline, CDR1 is SGHAT and CDR2 FQNNGV. The CDR3 length is 13 residues. V lost 5 bases and J lost 5, with 9 bases in between. TCRdb's copy holds only in-frame clones and misses some; the assay was immunoSEQ multiplex PCR. Among about 130,000 clones, about 86% were seen once, and the ten largest hold about 12%. This receptor was identified in an adult in good health. The chain is built from TRBV11-2 and TRBJ1-4, with D hard to call. Specimen: peripheral blood, collected on day 0 of AZD1222 vaccination. CDR3 coding DNA: TGTGCCAGCAGCCTCGGGTGGAATGAAAAACTGTTTTTT. This gives the protein CASSLGWNEKLFF. Variable domain in full (rest from reference TRBV11-2 and TRBJ1-4): EAGVAQSPRYKIIEKRQSVAFWCNPISGHATLYWYQQILGQGPKLLIQFQNNGVVDDSQLPKDRFSAERLKGVDSTLKIQPAKLEDSAVYLCASSLGWNEKLFFGSGTQLSVL.